These 26 T cell receptor beta chains were all obtained from the same sample, sequenced in a study of early T cells in non-severe SARS-CoV-2 infection (dated by TCRdb to the early 2020s). The receptor library was made with 5' RACE. This sample was sequenced with a NextSeq 500. TCRdb passed the public sequencing reads through fastp at Q25 and MiXCR, retaining productive beta sequences. Under each unique CDR3 protein, matching rows form one entry showing the most common genes and DNA. The sample data list approximately 65,000 distinct CDR3 sequences, and roughly a tenth of these were observed just once. Roughly 6% of the sample belongs to the ten largest clones. The specimen was whole blood. These receptors originate from an adult who was a healthcare worker with PCR-confirmed SARS-CoV-2 infection or an uninfected control (not recorded which).

The table lists this clonotype with a few counts. The genes are TRBV28 and TRBJ1-5; TRBD1 agrees at 7 bases. V lost 6 bases and J lost 8; bases outside the gene matches: 4. The CDR3 is made up of 12 amino acids. CDR1 is MDHEN and CDR2 is SYDVKM in the germline V gene. CDR3 DNA: TGTGCCAGCAGCGCGACAGGGAAGCCCCAGCATTTT. Translation gives CASSATGKPQHF.

This clonotype was counted only a few times. The genes are TRBV5-1 and TRBJ2-1, with D uncertain. Germline V gene data show CDR1 as SGHRS and CDR2 as YFSETQ. The CDR3 has 14 residues. Trimming stripped 0 bases from V and 7 bases from J, with 11 bases between. The CDR3 loop reads CASSLEYIGNEQFF. DNA of the CDR3: TGCGCCAGCAGCTTGGAGTACATCGGAAATGAGCAGTTCTTC.

The chain carries TRBV12-3 or TRBV12-4 and TRBJ2-7; 8 nucleotides align to TRBD1. The CDR3 totals 17 residues. Trimming took 3 bases from V and 3 from J; bases not matched to a gene: 13. The CDR3 loop is CASSFPGGAGSIYEQYF. CDR3 coding DNA: TGTGCCAGCAGTTTCCCAGGGGGCGCGGGGTCAATCTACGAGCAGTACTTC.

This clonotype was recorded a few times. The V and J genes are TRBV10-3 and TRBJ2-7; no reliable D call. Germline values: CDR1 ENHRY, CDR2 SYGVKD. The CDR3 is made up of 11 amino acids. Trimming removed 3 bases from V and 2 bases from J, with 2 bases in between. The CDR3 spells CAISDPYEQYF. CDR3 DNA sequence: TGTGCCATCAGTGATCCCTACGAGCAGTACTTC.

This rearrangement joins TRBV20-1 to TRBJ2-3, with D unresolved. The CDR3 loop spans 15 amino acids. Trimming took 4 bases from V and 2 from J, leaving 16 bases between them. In germline, CDR1 is DFQATT, CDR2 SNEGSKA (reference sequence). The CDR3 DNA is TGCAGTGCTACCGGTCCCCAAACCTACACAGATACGCAGTATTTT. Protein sequence: CSATGPQTYTDTQYF.

At least ten counts were recorded for this clonotype. The V gene is TRBV7-9, the J gene TRBJ2-3; TRBD1 might be the D (5 bases). CDR3 size: 14 residues. V lost 2 bases to trimming and J lost 0 bases, with 6 bases between them. Looked up from germline, CDR1 is SEHNR and CDR2 is FQNEAQ (reference sequence). CDR3 DNA sequence: TGTGCCAGCAGCTTAAGGGGTAGCACAGATACGCAGTATTTT. Translated, it gives CASSLRGSTDTQYF. Combining the CDR3 with reference TRBV7-9 and TRBJ2-3 gives the whole variable domain DTGVSQNPRHKITKRGQNVTFRCDPISEHNRLYWYRQTLGQGPEFLTYFQNEAQLEKSRLLSDRFSAERPKGSFSTLEIQRTEQGDSAMYLCASSLRGSTDTQYFGPGTRLTVL.

The rearrangement joins TRBV7-2 to TRBJ2-7; D is unresolved. The germline V gene has CDR1 SGHTA and CDR2 FQGNSA. The CDR3 totals 12 residues. Trimming cost V 5 bases and J 6 bases, with 11 bases left between them. The CDR3 sequence is CASSQSKVEQYF. For the CDR3, the DNA is TGTGCCAGCAGCCAGAGCAAGGTCGAGCAGTACTTC.

This clonotype has more than one count but fewer than ten. The rearrangement uses TRBV27 and TRBJ2-5; D may be TRBD1 (6 bases). The CDR3 length is 17 residues. Germline CDR1 MNHEY, CDR2 SMNVEV (reference sequence). Trimming left V 8 bases short and J 4 bases short, with 26 bases between. For the CDR3, the DNA is TGTGCCAGCGCCAAGGGTACAAGGACAGATACAGTAGAGACCCAGTACTTC. Protein sequence: CASAKGTRTDTVETQYF.

This clonotype was seen at least ten times. The chain has TRBV29-1 and TRBJ2-1; 12 nucleotides match TRBD1. Germline trimming cut 7 bases from V and 10 bases from J; bases unmatched to any gene: 8. Germline CDR1 is SQVTM and CDR2 is ANQGSEA. The length of the CDR3 is 13 residues. CDR3 in DNA: TGCAGCGACCAGGGACAGGGGGCGTGGGAGCAGTTCTTC. This encodes CSDQGQGAWEQFF.

This clonotype was seen once. This chain links TRBV11-2 with TRBJ2-7; a possible D gene is TRBD2 (5 bases). V lost 1 base to trimming and J lost 3 bases, with 10 bases between them. Germline CDR1 is SGHAT and CDR2 is FQNNGV. CDR3 size: 14 residues. The CDR3 sequence is CASSLASGFYEQYF. The CDR3 nucleotides read TGTGCCAGCAGCTTAGCCTCGGGGTTCTACGAGCAGTACTTC.

This clonotype was recorded a few times. The chain carries TRBV6-6 and TRBJ1-5; TRBD1 is a possible D gene (5 bases). The CDR3 spans 13 residues. Trimming removed 8 bases from V and 4 bases from J, with 12 bases in between. Germline V CDR1 and CDR2: MNHNY, SVGAGI (reference sequence). The CDR3 protein is CASATRGNQPQHF. The CDR3 DNA reads TGTGCCAGCGCTACTCGGGGGAATCAGCCCCAGCATTTT.

This clonotype has only a few counts. The V call is TRBV12-3 or TRBV12-4, the J call TRBJ2-1; possibly TRBD1 or TRBD2 for D (5 bases each). This CDR3 is 17 amino acids long. The germline V and J ends were trimmed by 2 bases and 5 bases, with 19 bases remaining between them. CDR3 amino acids: CASSLPPGRARDNEQFF. CDR3 coding DNA: TGTGCCAGCAGTTTACCCCCGGGACGAGCTAGGGACAATGAGCAGTTCTTC.

The table lists this clonotype with a few counts. The V call is TRBV4-3, the J call TRBJ2-3; 9 bases fit TRBD2. The CDR3 contains 14 residues. V was pared by 0 bases and J by 10 bases, with 5 bases of the junction left unmatched. From germline, CDR1 is LGHNA and CDR2 YSLEER. In nucleotides, the CDR3 is TGCGCCAGCAGCCAAGAGCTAGGGACTAGCTCGCAGTATTTT. Translation gives CASSQELGTSSQYF.

The table lists this clonotype with a few counts. The gene calls are TRBV9 and TRBJ2-7; 7 bases match TRBD1. In germline, CDR1 is SGDLS, CDR2 YYNGEE. The CDR3 is 15 amino acids. After removal of 4 bases from V and 5 bases from J, the junction contained 12 bases not matched to a gene. CDR3 bases: TGTGCCAGCAGCCCCCAGACAGGGTTCGACAACGAGCAGTACTTC. It translates to CASSPQTGFDNEQYF.

This chain links TRBV7-2 with TRBJ1-5; 8 positions agree with TRBD1. Germline V gene data show CDR1 as SGHTA and CDR2 as FQGNSA. The V segment lost 1 base and the J segment 4 bases; nucleotides outside the gene matches: 3. The CDR3 extends over 15 amino acids. The CDR3 DNA reads TGTGCCAGCAGCTTAGGACGACAGGGGAATCAGCCCCAGCATTTT. Amino acid sequence: CASSLGRQGNQPQHF.

This clonotype has a count of ten or more. This chain connects TRBV28 to TRBJ2-1; 7 nucleotides agree with TRBD2. The CDR3 loop spans 12 amino acids. V was pared by 5 bases and J by 7 bases, with 2 bases of the junction left unmatched. Looked up from germline, CDR1 is MDHEN and CDR2 is SYDVKM. Here the CDR3 reads CASSERGNEQFF. CDR3 coding DNA: TGTGCCAGCAGTGAGCGGGGAAATGAGCAGTTCTTC.

The chain links TRBV5-1 to TRBJ1-4; 9 positions agree with TRBD1. Looked up from germline, CDR1 is SGHRS and CDR2 is YFSETQ. The ends lost 0 bases at V and 4 bases at J; junction bases unmatched: 7. The CDR3 is 17 residues long. The CDR3 nucleotides read TGCGCCAGCAGCTTGGACCCGCCGGGACAGGGTAATGAAAAACTGTTTTTT. This codes for CASSLDPPGQGNEKLFF.

This chain joins TRBV10-1 and TRBJ2-1; TRBD2 aligns across 9 bases. The CDR3 is 15 residues long. The germline V gene has CDR1 WNHNN and CDR2 SYGVQD (reference sequence). V shed 6 bases and J 2 bases; nucleotides not matched to a gene: 5. The CDR3 spells CASSAGLAPYNEQFF. In nucleotides, the CDR3 is TGCGCCAGCAGCGCCGGACTAGCGCCCTACAATGAGCAGTTCTTC.

A few counts support this clonotype. The CDR3: CASSNPLNGEQYF. The CDR3 nucleotides are TGTGCCAGCTCTAACCCGTTAAACGGCGAGCAGTACTTC. The genes are TRBV18 and TRBJ2-7; D remains unclear. The V and J ends lost 6 bases and 6 bases respectively, with 15 bases between them. Germline V gene sequence: CDR1 KGHSH, CDR2 LQKENI. This CDR3 has 13 amino acids.

The chain couples TRBV30 to TRBJ2-7; no firm D call. This CDR3 contains 12 residues. The germline V gene encodes CDR1 GTSNPN and CDR2 SVGIG (reference sequence). V shed 1 base and J shed 6 bases, with 10 bases lying between them. The CDR3 region has the DNA TGTGCCTGGAGTGAGGGTCTTCGCGAGCAGTACTTC. This translates into CAWSEGLREQYF.

The CDR3 here is CASSRQIDTEAFF. The CDR3 region has the DNA TGTGCCAGCAGTCGACAGATTGACACTGAAGCTTTCTTT. V is TRBV28 and J is TRBJ1-1; possible D gene TRBD1, 5 bases. This CDR3 is 13 amino acids long. Trimming took 5 bases from V and 3 from J, leaving 10 bases between them. Germline V lookup: CDR1 MDHEN, CDR2 SYDVKM.

Only a few counts were recorded for this clonotype. J is TRBJ2-7 and V is TRBV7-9; D perhaps matches TRBD2 (5 bases). This CDR3 comprises 16 residues. Trimming cost V 2 bases and J 0 bases, with 14 bases left between them. CDR1 is SEHNR, CDR2 FQNEAQ, per germline (reference sequence). The CDR3 bases are TGTGCCAGCAGCTTACCGTCCAGCGGATACTCCTACGAGCAGTACTTC. Its protein is CASSLPSSGYSYEQYF.

The chain carries TRBV12-3 or TRBV12-4 and TRBJ2-2, with 13 positions matching TRBD2. V dropped 5 bases and J dropped 8; count of bases not matched to a gene: 2. The CDR3 totals 14 residues. CDR3 sequence reads: CASSQGLAGGELFF. The DNA for the CDR3 is TGTGCCAGCAGTCAGGGACTAGCGGGAGGGGAGCTGTTTTTT.

The chain joins TRBV6-6 to TRBJ1-3; 7 nucleotides agree with TRBD1. V was clipped by 5 bases and J by 7 bases; unmatched bases: 8. The CDR3 sequence is 14 residues long. CDR1 is MNHNY, CDR2 SVGAGI, per germline (reference sequence). The CDR3: CASSQTGPANTIYF. As DNA, the CDR3 is TGTGCCAGCAGTCAGACAGGGCCGGCCAACACCATATATTTT.

This clonotype was detected only a few times. The rearrangement links TRBV7-6 to TRBJ2-7; D uncertain. CDR3 length: 13 residues. V lost 1 base, J lost 6 bases, and 10 bases lay in between. CDR1 and CDR2 (germline): SGHVS, FNYEAQ. The DNA of the CDR3 is TGTGCCAGCAGCTTAGTGGCAGGTAGCGAGCAGTACTTC. It specifies CASSLVAGSEQYF.

In DNA, the CDR3 is TGTGCCAGCAGCAGACCTGTTTCACCCCTCCACTTT. Translation gives CASSRPVSPLHF. The V and J genes are TRBV7-2 and TRBJ1-6; D uncertain. Trimming pared 5 bases from V and 9 bases from J, leaving 8 bases between. CDR1 and CDR2 from the germline V gene are SGHTA and FQGNSA. The CDR3 runs 12 residues.